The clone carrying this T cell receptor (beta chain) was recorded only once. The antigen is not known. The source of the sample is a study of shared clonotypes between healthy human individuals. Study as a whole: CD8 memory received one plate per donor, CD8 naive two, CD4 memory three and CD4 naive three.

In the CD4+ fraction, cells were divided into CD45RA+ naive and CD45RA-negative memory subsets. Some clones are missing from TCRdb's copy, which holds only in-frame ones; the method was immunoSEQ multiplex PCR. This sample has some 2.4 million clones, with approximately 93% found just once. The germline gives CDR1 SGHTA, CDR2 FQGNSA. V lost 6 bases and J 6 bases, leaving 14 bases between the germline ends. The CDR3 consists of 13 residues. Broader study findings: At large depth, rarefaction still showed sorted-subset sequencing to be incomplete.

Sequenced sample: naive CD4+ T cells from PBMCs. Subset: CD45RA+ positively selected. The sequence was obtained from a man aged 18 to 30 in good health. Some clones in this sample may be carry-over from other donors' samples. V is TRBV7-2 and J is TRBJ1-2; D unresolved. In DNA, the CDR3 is TGTGCCAGCAGTTTTGTACGCCTGGATGGCTACACCTTC. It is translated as CASSFVRLDGYTF.